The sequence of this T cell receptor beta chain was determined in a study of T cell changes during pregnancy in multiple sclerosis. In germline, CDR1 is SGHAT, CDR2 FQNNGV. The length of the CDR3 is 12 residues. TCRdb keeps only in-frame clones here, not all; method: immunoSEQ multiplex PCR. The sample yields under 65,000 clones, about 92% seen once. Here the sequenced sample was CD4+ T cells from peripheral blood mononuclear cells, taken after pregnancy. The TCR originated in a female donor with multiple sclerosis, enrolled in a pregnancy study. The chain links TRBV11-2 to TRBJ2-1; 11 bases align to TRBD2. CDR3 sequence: CASGGVGNEQFF. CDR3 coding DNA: TGTGCTAGCGGGGGGGTAGGCAATGAGCAGTTCTTC.